This paragraph reports one T cell receptor (beta chain). The entry originates in a study of blood T cell repertoires in COVID-19. Some clones are missing from TCRdb's copy, which holds only in-frame ones; the method was immunoSEQ multiplex PCR. This sample has approximately 220,000 clones, with just over 85% found just once. The CDR3 sequence is 14 residues long. From germline, CDR1 is ENHRY and CDR2 SYGVKD. V gave up 4 bases and J gave up 6 bases, with 13 bases separating them. The chain links TRBV10-3 to TRBJ1-5; D not certain. Source material: peripheral blood. This receptor was identified in a man aged 45-60 years with acute or convalescent COVID-19. CDR3 region: CAISADQSGQPQHF. CDR3 nucleotides: TGTGCCATCAGTGCGGATCAGTCGGGTCAGCCCCAGCATTTT.